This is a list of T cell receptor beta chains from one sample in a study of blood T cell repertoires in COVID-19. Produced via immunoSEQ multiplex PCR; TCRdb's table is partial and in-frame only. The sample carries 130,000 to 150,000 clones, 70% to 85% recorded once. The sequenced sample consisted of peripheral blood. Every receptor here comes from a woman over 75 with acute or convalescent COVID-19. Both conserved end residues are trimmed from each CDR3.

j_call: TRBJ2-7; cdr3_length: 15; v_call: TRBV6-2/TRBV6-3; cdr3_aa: ASSYGHRLAPAYEQY
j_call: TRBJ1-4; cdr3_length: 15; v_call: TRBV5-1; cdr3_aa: ASSLRERRADNEKLF
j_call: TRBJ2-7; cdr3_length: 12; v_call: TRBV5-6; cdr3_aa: ASSLMGQHYEQY
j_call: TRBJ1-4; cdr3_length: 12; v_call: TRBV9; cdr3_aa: ASSGSATNEKLF
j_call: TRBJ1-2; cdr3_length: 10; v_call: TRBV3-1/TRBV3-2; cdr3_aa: ASRDRAYGYT
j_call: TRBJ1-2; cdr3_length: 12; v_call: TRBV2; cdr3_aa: ASSSGQGGYGYT
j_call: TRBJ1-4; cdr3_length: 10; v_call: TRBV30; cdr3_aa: ALNRGNEKLF
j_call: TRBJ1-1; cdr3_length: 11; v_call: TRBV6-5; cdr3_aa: ASRKQGDTEAF
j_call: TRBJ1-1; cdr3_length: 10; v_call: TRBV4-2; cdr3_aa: ASSQGGLPAF
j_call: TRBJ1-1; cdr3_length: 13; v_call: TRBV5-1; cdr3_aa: ASSQGQGRFTEAF
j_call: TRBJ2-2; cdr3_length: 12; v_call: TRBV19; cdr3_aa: ASSIKLPTGELF
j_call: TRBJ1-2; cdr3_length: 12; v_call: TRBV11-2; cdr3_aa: ASSLETGEYGYT
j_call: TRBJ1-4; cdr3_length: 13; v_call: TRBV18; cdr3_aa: ASSPPTGGEEKLF
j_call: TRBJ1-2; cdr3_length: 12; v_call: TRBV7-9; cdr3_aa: ASSRTGEGYGYT
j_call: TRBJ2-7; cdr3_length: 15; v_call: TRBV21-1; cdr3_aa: ASSKAATSGESYEQY
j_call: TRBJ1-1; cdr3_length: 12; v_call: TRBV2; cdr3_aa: ASSELAMNTEAF
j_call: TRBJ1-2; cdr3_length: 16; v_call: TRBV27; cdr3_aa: ASSSRTGGDLFNYGYT
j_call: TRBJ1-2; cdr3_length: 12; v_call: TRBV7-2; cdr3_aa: ASSYLGQGESCT
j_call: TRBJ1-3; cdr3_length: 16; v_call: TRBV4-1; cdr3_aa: ASSLFSPRGHVGNTIY
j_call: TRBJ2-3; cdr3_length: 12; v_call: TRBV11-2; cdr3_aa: ASTRAGAQDTQY
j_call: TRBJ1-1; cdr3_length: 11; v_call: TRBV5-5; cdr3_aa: ASSFPVNTEAF
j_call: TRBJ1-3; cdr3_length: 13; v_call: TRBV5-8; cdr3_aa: ASSFLEAQPDTIY
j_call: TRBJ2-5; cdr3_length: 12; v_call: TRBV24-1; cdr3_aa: ATSDPSGSETQY
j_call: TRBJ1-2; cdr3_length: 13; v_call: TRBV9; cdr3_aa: ASSVDVQGRHGYT
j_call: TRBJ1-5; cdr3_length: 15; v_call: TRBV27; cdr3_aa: ASSLNRVEGSNQPQH
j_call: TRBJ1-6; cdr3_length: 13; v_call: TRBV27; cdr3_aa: ASSPPRRENSPLH
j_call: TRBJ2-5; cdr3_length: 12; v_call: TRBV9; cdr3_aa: ASSVWSGEETQY
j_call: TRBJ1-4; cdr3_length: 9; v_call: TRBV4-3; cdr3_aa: ASSWREKLF
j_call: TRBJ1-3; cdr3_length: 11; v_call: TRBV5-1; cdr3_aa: ASSSGSGNTIY
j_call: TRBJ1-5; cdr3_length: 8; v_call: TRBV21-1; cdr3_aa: GRAYQPQH
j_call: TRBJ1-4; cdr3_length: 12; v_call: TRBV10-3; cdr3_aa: AISSGTGGEKLF
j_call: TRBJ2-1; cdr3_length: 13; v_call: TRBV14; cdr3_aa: ASSQGQGAFYEQF
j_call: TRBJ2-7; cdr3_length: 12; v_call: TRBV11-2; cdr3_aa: ASSPGVRGREQY
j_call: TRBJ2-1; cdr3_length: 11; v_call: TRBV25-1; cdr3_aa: ASSERGDSEQF
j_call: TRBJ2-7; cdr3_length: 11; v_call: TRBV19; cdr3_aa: ASSIRDNDEQY
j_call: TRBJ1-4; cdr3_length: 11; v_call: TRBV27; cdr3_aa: ASRAFPNEKLF
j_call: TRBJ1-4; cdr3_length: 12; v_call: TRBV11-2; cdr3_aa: ASSLDLASEKLF
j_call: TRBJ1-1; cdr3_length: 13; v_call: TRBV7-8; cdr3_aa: ASSLGPGGITEAF
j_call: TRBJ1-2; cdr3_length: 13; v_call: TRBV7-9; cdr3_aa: ASSLGSMAAYGYT
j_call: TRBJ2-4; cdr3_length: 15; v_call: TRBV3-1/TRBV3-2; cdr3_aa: AAAGKFPFAKKNIQY
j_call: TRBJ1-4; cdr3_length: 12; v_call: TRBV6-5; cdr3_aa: ASRGTGRDEKLF
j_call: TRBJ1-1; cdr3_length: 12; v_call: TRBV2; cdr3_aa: ASSALAGGTEAF
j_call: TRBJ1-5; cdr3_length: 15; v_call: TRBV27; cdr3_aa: ASSLTITGGGGQPQH
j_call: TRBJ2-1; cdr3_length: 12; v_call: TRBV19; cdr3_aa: ASRGGQGAGEQF
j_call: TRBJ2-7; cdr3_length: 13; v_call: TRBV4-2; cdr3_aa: ASSRITSGPAEQY
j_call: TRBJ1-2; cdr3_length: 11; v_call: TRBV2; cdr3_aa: ASSAQSNYGYT
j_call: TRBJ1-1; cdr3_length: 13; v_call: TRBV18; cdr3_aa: ASSPSDRPNTEAF
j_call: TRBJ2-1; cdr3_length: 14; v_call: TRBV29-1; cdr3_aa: SVEKSRDFSYNEQF
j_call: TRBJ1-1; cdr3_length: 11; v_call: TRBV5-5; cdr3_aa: ASSSSTGTEAF
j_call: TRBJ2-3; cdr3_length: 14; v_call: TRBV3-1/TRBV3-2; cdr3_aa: ASSQATSSRPGTQY
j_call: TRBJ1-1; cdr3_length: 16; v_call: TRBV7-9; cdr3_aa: ASSPPASSPGRNTEAF
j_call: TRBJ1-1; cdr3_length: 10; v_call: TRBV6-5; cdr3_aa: ASSFLNTEAF
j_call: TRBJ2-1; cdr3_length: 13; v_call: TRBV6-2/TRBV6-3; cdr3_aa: ASSSGGVRLNEQF